This TCR beta chain is drawn from a study of early T cells in non-severe SARS-CoV-2 infection. Background on the study: It was bulk RNA from unsorted whole blood that was sequenced, and the chains were unpaired. Regarding the study as a whole: Sequences matched to VDJdb favored anti-spike CD8 responses, while private and CD4 specificities were missed.

V dropped 5 bases and J dropped 1 base, with 20 bases sitting between them. The germline gives CDR1 LNHNV, CDR2 YYDKDF (reference sequence). The CDR3 is made up of 17 amino acids. Individually, cDNA molecules had unique molecular identifiers attached to them. MiXCR, run by TCRdb on the 5' RACE reads, gives a single entry per CDR3 protein. The sample has over 35,000 distinct CDR3 sequences; 9.5% to 13% are singletons. The table lists this clonotype with many counts. The antigen is not known. The TCR originated in an adult who was a healthcare worker with PCR-confirmed SARS-CoV-2 infection or an uninfected control (not recorded which). The rearrangement joins TRBV15 to TRBJ1-2; D is unclear. Sequences were obtained from whole blood. CDR3: CATSPSPTDASNYGYTF. In nucleotides, the CDR3 is TGTGCCACCAGCCCCTCCCCGACGGACGCAAGTAACTATGGCTACACCTTC.